The clone carrying this T cell receptor (beta chain) was observed once. Its target is not known. The data derive from a study of shared clonotypes between healthy human individuals. Findings of the study overall: Shared clonotypes across all four donors exceeded non-shared ones in generation probability.

TCRdb's table, derived via immunoSEQ multiplex PCR, lists solely in-frame clones and lacks some. The table includes about 2,200,000 clones, about 93% detected once. Trimming removed 3 bases from V and 2 bases from J; junction bases left unmatched: 7. CDR1 and CDR2 from the germline V gene are MNHEY and SMNVEV (reference sequence). The CDR3 runs to 15 residues. CD45RO negativity and positive selection for CCR7 defined naive CD8 cells, a population that excluded terminally differentiated effector memory CD45RA+ cells. Material for sequencing was naive CD8+ T cells from PBMCs. This chain connects TRBV27 to TRBJ2-7; 7 bases align to TRBD2. The TCR comes from a man aged 18 to 35 in good health. Some clones in this sample may be carry-over from other donors' samples. The CDR3 is CASSLTGLSAYEQYF. In nucleotides, the CDR3 is TGTGCCAGCAGTTTGACGGGACTAAGTGCCTACGAGCAGTACTTC.